The present T cell receptor (beta chain) was sequenced within a study of blood T cell repertoires in COVID-19. The overall study: From T cells, B-cell-depleted T cells, or PBMCs came the material, which was cDNA or gDNA.

The germline V gene encodes CDR1 MDHEN and CDR2 SYDVKM. This CDR3 has 17 residues. J lost 1 base, V lost 6 bases, and 3 bases had no gene match. Cohorts were based on clinical histories the participants reported. Assay used: immunoSEQ multiplex PCR; TCRdb lists only in-frame clones, some missing. Among about 250,000 clones, 88% were seen once, and the ten largest hold around 3%. What was sequenced was PBMCs or T cells enriched from blood (not recorded which). The receptor comes from a woman aged 45-60 years who had recovered from COVID-19. The chain is built from TRBV28 and TRBJ2-2, with 15 bases fitting TRBD2. For the CDR3, the DNA is TGTGCCAGCAGCCCGGGACTAGCGGGAGGGAACACCGGGGAGCTGTTTTTT. Protein sequence: CASSPGLAGGNTGELFF.